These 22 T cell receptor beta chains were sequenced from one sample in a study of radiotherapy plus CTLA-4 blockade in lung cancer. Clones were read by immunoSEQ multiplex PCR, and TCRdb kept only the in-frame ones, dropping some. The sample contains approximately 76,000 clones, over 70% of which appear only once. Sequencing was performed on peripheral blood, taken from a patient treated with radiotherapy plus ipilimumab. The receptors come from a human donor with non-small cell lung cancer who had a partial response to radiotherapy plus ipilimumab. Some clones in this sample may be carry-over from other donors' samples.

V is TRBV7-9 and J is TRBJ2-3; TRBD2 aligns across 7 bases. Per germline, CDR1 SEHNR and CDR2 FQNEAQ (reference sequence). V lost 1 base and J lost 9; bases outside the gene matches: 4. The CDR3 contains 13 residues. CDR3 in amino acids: CASSLDGGRTQYF. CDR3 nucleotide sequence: TGTGCCAGCAGCTTAGACGGGGGGAGAACGCAGTATTTT.

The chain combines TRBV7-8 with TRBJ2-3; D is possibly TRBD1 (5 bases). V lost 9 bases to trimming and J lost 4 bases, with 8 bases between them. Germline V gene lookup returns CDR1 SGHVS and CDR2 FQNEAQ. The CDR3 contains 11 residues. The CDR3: CASKGADTQYF. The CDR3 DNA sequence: TGTGCCAGTAAAGGGGCAGATACGCAGTATTTT.

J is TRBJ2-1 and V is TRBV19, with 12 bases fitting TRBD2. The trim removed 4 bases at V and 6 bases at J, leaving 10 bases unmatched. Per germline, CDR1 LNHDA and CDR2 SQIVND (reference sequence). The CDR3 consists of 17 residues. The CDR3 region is CASSRDLAGGLVNEQFF. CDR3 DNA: TGTGCCAGTAGTAGAGACCTAGCGGGGGGGCTAGTCAATGAGCAGTTCTTC.

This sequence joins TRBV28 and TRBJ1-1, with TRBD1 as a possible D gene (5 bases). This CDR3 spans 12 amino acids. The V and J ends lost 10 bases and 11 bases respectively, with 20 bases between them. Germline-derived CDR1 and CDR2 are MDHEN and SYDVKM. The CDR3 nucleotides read TGTGCCACCCTCAGGGAACCCAAGAGGGCTTTCTTT. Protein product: CATLREPKRAFF.

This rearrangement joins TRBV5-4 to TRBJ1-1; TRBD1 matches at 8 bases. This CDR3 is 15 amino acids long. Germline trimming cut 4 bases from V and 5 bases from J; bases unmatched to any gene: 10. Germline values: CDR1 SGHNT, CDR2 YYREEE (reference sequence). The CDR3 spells CASSANQGAKTEAFF. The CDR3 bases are TGTGCCAGCAGCGCGAATCAGGGGGCGAAGACTGAAGCTTTCTTT.

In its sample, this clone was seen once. This chain's CDR3 is CASSLRPLLRSGNTIYF. CDR3 bases: TGTGCCAGCAGTTTACGCCCCCTACTCCGCTCTGGAAACACCATATATTTT. The chain uses TRBV27 and TRBJ1-3; D remains ambiguous. The V and J ends lost 2 bases and 0 bases respectively, with 14 bases between them. Germline assignment: CDR1 MNHEY and CDR2 SMNVEV (reference sequence). The CDR3 extends over 17 amino acids.

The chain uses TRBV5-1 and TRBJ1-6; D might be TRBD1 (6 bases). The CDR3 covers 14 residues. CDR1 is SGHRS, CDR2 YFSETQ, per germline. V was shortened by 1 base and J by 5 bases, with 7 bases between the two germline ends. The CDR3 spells CASSLPGDNSPLHF. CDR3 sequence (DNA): TGCGCCAGCAGCTTGCCAGGGGATAATTCACCCCTCCACTTT.

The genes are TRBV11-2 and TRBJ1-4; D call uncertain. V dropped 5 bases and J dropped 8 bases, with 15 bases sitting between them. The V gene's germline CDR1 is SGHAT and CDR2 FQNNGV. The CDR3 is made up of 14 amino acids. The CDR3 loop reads CASSAHSLTEKLFF. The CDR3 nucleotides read TGTGCCAGCAGCGCGCACTCACTAACGGAAAAACTGTTTTTT.

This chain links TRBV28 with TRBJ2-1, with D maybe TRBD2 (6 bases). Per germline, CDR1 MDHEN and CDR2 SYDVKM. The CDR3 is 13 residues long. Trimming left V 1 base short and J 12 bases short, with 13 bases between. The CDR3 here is CASSLSRAGGQFF. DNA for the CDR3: TGTGCCAGCAGTTTATCCCGCGCCGGGGGGCAGTTCTTC. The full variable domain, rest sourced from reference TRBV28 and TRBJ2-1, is DVKVTQSSRYLVKRTGEKVFLECVQDMDHENMFWYRQDPGLGLRLIYFSYDVKMKEKGDIPEGYSVSREKKERFSLILESASTNQTSMYLCASSLSRAGGQFFGPGTRLTVL.

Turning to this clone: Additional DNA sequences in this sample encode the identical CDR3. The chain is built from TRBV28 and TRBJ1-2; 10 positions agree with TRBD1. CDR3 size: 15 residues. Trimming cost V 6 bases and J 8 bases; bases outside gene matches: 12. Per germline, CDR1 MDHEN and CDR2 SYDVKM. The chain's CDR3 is CASRETGGGQQGYTF. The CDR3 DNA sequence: TGTGCCAGCAGGGAGACAGGGGGCGGGCAGCAAGGCTACACCTTC.

The CDR3 region has the DNA TGCGCCAGCAGCTTGGGACAGAGCAATTCACCCCTCCACTTT. Its protein product is CASSLGQSNSPLHF. J is TRBJ1-6 and V is TRBV5-1; D perhaps matches TRBD1 (5 bases). V was pared by 0 bases and J by 7 bases, with 8 bases between. The CDR3 contains 14 residues. CDR1 is SGHRS, CDR2 YFSETQ, per germline.

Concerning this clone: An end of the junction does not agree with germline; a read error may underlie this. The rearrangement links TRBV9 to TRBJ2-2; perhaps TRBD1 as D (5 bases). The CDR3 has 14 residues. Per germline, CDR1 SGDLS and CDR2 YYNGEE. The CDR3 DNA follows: TGTGCCAGCAGCGTAAGCCCGACAGTCCCTGAGATGGTTTTT. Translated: CASSVSPTVPEMVF.

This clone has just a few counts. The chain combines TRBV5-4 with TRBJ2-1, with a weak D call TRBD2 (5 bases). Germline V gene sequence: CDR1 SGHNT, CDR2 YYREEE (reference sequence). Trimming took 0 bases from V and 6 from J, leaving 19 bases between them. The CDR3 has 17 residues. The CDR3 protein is CASSLGPLASSGNEQFF. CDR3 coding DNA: TGTGCCAGCAGCTTGGGCCCCCTAGCCAGTAGTGGCAATGAGCAGTTCTTC.

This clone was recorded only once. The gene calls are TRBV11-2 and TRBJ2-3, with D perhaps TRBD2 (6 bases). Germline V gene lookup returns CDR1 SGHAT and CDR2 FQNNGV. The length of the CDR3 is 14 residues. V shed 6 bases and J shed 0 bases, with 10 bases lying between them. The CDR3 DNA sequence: TGTGCCAGCAGTCCCGGGACTAGCACAGATACGCAGTATTTT. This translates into CASSPGTSTDTQYF.

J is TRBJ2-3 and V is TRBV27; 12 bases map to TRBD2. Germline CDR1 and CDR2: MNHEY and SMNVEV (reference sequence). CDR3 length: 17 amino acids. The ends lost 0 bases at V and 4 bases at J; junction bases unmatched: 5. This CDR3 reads CASSLSGLAGKADTQYF. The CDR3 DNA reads TGTGCCAGCAGTTTATCCGGACTAGCGGGAAAGGCAGATACGCAGTATTTT.

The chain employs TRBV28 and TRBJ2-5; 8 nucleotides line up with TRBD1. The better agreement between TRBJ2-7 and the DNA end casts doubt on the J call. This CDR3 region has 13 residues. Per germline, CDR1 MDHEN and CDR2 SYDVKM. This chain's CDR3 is CASSQGQGYEQYF. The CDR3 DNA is TGTGCCAGCAGTCAAGGACAGGGCTACGAGCAGTACTTC.

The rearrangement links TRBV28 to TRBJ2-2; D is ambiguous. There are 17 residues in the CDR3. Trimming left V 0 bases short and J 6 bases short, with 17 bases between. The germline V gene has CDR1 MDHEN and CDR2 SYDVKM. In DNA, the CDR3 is TGTGCCAGCAGTTTATGGGAGAGGCGATCGCGTGCCGGGGAGCTGTTTTTT. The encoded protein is CASSLWERRSRAGELFF.

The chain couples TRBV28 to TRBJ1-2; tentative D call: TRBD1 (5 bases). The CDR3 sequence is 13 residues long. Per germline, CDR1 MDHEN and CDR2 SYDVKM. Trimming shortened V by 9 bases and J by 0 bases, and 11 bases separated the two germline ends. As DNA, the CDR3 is TGTGCCAGTCGGACCAGGGCTAACTATGGCTACACCTTC. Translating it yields CASRTRANYGYTF.

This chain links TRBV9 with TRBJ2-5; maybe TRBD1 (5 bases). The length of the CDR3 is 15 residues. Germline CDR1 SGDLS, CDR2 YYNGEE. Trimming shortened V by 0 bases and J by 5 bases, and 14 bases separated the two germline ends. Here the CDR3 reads CASSVGSGSWETQYF. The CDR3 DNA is TGTGCCAGCAGCGTAGGATCAGGGTCCTGGGAGACCCAGTACTTC.

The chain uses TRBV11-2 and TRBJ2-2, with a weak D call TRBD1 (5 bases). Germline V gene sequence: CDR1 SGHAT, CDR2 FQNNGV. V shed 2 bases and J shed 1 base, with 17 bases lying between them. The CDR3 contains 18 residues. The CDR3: CASSLRVVGVVNTGELFF. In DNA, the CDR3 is TGTGCCAGCAGCTTACGGGTAGTAGGGGTAGTGAACACCGGGGAGCTGTTTTTT.

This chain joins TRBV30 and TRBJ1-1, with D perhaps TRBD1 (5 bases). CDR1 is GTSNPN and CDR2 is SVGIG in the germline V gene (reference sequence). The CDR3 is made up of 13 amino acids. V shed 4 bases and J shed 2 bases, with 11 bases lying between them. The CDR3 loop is CAWTVGHNTEAFF. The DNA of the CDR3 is TGTGCCTGGACTGTGGGGCATAACACTGAAGCTTTCTTT.

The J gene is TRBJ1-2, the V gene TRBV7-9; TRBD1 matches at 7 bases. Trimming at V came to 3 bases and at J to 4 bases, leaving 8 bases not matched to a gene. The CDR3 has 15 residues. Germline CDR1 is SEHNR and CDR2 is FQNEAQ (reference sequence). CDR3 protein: CASSFTGEGPYGYTF. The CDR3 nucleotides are TGTGCCAGCAGCTTCACAGGGGAAGGACCCTATGGCTACACCTTC. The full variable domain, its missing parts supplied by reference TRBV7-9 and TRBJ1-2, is DTGVSQNPRHKITKRGQNVTFRCDPISEHNRLYWYRQTLGQGPEFLTYFQNEAQLEKSRLLSDRFSAERPKGSFSTLEIQRTEQGDSAMYLCASSFTGEGPYGYTFGSGTRLTVV.